This T cell receptor (beta chain) appears in the sequencing data of a study of T cells of healthy individuals. MiXCR was run by TCRdb on the 5' RACE reads, yielding one entry per CDR3 protein. The sample yields about 96,000 distinct CDR3 sequences, 17% seen once. The length of the CDR3 is 13 residues. Trimming removed 7 bases from V and 5 bases from J, with 15 bases in between. Looked up from germline, CDR1 is SGHRS and CDR2 is YFSETQ. V and J are TRBV5-1 and TRBJ2-5, with D uncertain. This TCR was recovered from a human donor in good health. The CDR3 region has the DNA TGCGCCAGCCGTCTAGGTTTTCAGGAGACCCAGTACTTC. This translates into CASRLGFQETQYF. The full variable domain, completed using reference TRBV5-1 and TRBJ2-5, is KAGVTQTPRYLIKTRGQQVTLSCSPISGHRSVSWYQQTPGQGLQFLFEYFSETQRNKGNFPGRFSGRQFSNSRSEMNVSTLELGDSALYLCASRLGFQETQYFGPGTRLLVL.